The 15 T cell receptor beta chains given below trace back to one sample, sequenced in a study of T cell responses to AZD1222 COVID-19 vaccine. This table comes from immunoSEQ multiplex PCR, and its TCRdb copy is limited to in-frame clones, with some not included. The repertoire holds fewer than 50,000 clones, with roughly 80% as singletons. Material: peripheral blood, obtained on day 0 of AZD1222 vaccination. The receptors were gathered from an adult in good health.

J is TRBJ1-1 and V is TRBV28; D is unclear. Trimming cost V 3 bases and J 7 bases, with 9 bases left between them. CDR3 size: 12 residues. Germline CDR1 is MDHEN and CDR2 is SYDVKM. In nucleotides, the CDR3 is TGTGCCAGCAGTTTTCTACGGGTTGAAGCTTTCTTT. As protein: CASSFLRVEAFF.

This clone has a handful of counts. V gene TRBV27 combines with J gene TRBJ1-4, with D unresolved. The CDR3 is 14 amino acids. V lost 2 bases to trimming and J lost 4 bases, with 8 bases between them. CDR1 MNHEY and CDR2 SMNVEV come from the germline V gene (reference sequence). The CDR3 nucleotides are TGTGCCAGCAGTTTAAGCAGGATTAATGAAAAACTGTTTTTT. Translation gives CASSLSRINEKLFF.

This sequence joins TRBV19 and TRBJ1-1; D might be TRBD1 (5 bases). CDR1 LNHDA and CDR2 SQIVND come from the germline V gene (reference sequence). V gave up 3 bases and J gave up 4 bases, with 9 bases separating them. CDR3 length: 13 amino acids. Here the CDR3 reads CASSIAGLTEAFF. The CDR3 DNA reads as TGTGCCAGTAGTATTGCGGGGCTCACTGAAGCTTTCTTT.

The V and J genes are TRBV28 and TRBJ1-1; maybe TRBD1 (6 bases). The CDR3 consists of 14 residues. The germline V gene has CDR1 MDHEN and CDR2 SYDVKM. V lost 7 bases and J 7 bases, leaving 19 bases between the germline ends. The CDR3 is CASKSDVRGNEAFF. The DNA for the CDR3 is TGTGCCAGCAAAAGTGATGTCAGGGGAAATGAAGCTTTCTTT.

This sequence joins TRBV3-1 (or the pseudogene TRBV3-2) and TRBJ2-7; D possibly corresponds to TRBD1 (6 bases). V gave up 0 bases and J gave up 2 bases, with 14 bases separating them. CDR1 and CDR2 from the germline V gene are LGHDT and YNNKEL (reference sequence). This CDR3 has 16 amino acids. The CDR3 DNA follows: TGTGCCAGCAGCCAAGAAAGAAGCAAGGGGGCCTACGAGCAGTACTTC. It encodes CASSQERSKGAYEQYF.

The V and J genes are TRBV3-1 (or the pseudogene TRBV3-2) and TRBJ1-1; no firm D call. Looked up from germline, CDR1 is LGHDT and CDR2 is YNNKEL (reference sequence). The V end lost 6 bases, the J end lost 0 bases, and 5 bases lay between the germline ends. The CDR3 contains 12 residues. The CDR3 is CASRRLNTEAFF. DNA for the CDR3: TGTGCCAGCAGACGCCTGAACACTGAAGCTTTCTTT.

This sequence joins TRBV12-5 and TRBJ1-5, with a possible D match to TRBD1 (5 bases). The V and J ends lost 1 base and 5 bases respectively, with 6 bases between them. The germline V gene has CDR1 LGHNT and CDR2 FRNRAP. This CDR3 region has 13 residues. CDR3 region: CASGLGGYQPQHF. The CDR3 DNA follows: TGTGCTAGTGGTTTGGGGGGGTATCAGCCCCAGCATTTT.

The chain combines TRBV10-3 with TRBJ2-3, with a weak D call TRBD2 (5 bases). Germline V lookup: CDR1 ENHRY, CDR2 SYGVKD. The V gene lost 6 bases and the J gene lost 1 base, with 14 bases spanning the gap. This CDR3 region has 15 residues. The CDR3 region is CAIRFTSGGTDTQYF. The CDR3 nucleotides are TGTGCCATCAGGTTTACTTCCGGGGGCACAGATACGCAGTATTTT.

This sequence joins TRBV5-6 and TRBJ2-5; 7 bases agree with TRBD1. Germline CDR1 is SGHDT and CDR2 is YYEEEE. Trimming cost V 5 bases and J 1 base; bases outside gene matches: 5. The CDR3 is 14 amino acids. CDR3 loop: CASSFTGVQETQYF. CDR3 DNA: TGTGCCAGCAGTTTTACAGGGGTCCAAGAGACCCAGTACTTC.

The chain is built from TRBV7-2 and TRBJ1-6; D might be TRBD1 (5 bases). V was clipped by 7 bases and J by 7 bases, with 14 bases between them. Germline V gene data show CDR1 as SGHTA and CDR2 as FQGNSA. CDR3 size: 14 residues. CDR3 residues: CASKGTGINSPLHF. In DNA form, the CDR3 reads TGTGCCAGCAAGGGGACGGGGATAAATTCACCCCTCCACTTT.

The chain joins TRBV7-9 to TRBJ2-3, with D maybe TRBD2 (7 bases). The V end was cut by 3 bases, the J end by 6 bases, with 13 bases between. Germline V gene sequence: CDR1 SEHNR, CDR2 FQNEAQ (reference sequence). This CDR3 is 14 amino acids long. This CDR3 is CASSFSRGGDTQYF. The CDR3 DNA reads as TGTGCCAGCAGCTTTAGCAGGGGAGGGGATACGCAGTATTTT.

The chain joins TRBV30 to TRBJ2-1, with D unclear. This CDR3 is 12 amino acids long. Trimming removed 3 bases from V and 10 bases from J, with 13 bases in between. Per germline, CDR1 GTSNPN and CDR2 SVGIG (reference sequence). The CDR3 protein is CAWRSALGEQFF. The CDR3 region has the DNA TGTGCCTGGAGGTCCGCCCTTGGGGAGCAGTTCTTC.

The chain links TRBV6-1 to TRBJ2-3; D may be TRBD1 (5 bases). V dropped 1 base and J dropped 5 bases, with 10 bases sitting between them. CDR1 is MNHNS and CDR2 is SASEGT in the germline V gene. This CDR3 contains 14 residues. The CDR3 loop is CASSEVGRGDTQYF. The CDR3 region has the DNA TGTGCCAGCAGTGAAGTAGGAAGGGGAGATACGCAGTATTTT.

V gene TRBV9 combines with J gene TRBJ1-2; 11 nucleotides match TRBD1. Germline V gene lookup returns CDR1 SGDLS and CDR2 YYNGEE. The CDR3 length is 14 residues. V lost 4 bases and J lost 5; bases outside the gene matches: 4. The CDR3 DNA reads as TGTGCCAGCAGCCCGGGGACAGGGGGTTATGGCTACACCTTC. It specifies CASSPGTGGYGYTF.

The rearrangement joins TRBV19 to TRBJ1-2, with D tentatively TRBD1 (5 bases). The CDR3 spans 12 residues. CDR1 and CDR2 (germline): LNHDA, SQIVND (reference sequence). Trimming took off 10 bases at V and 4 bases at J, with 13 bases between the two ends. Here the CDR3 reads CAILRDGYGYTF. The CDR3, as DNA: TGTGCCATCCTCCGGGACGGCTATGGCTACACCTTC.